This TCR beta chain was obtained from a study of Graves' ophthalmopathy and Graves' hyperthyroidism. For repertoire sequencing, the TCR beta CDR3 regions were amplified from RNA transcripts. Second-round multiplex PCR came after first-round RT-PCR with HTBI primers. MiXCR, run by TCRdb on the multiplex PCR reads, gives a single entry per CDR3 protein. The profile shows about half a million distinct CDR3 sequences, approximately 14% of them singletons. With 5 bases removed from V and 6 bases from J, the gap between germline ends came to 26 bases. The CDR3 runs to 17 residues. At least ten counts were recorded for this clonotype. Orbital computed tomography, together with clinical symptoms, serum thyroxine, TRAb and thyroid ultrasound, was used for diagnosis. Out of around 10 ml of fresh peripheral blood, PBMCs were obtained.

The gene calls are TRBV12-3 or TRBV12-4 and TRBJ2-7, with D perhaps matching TRBD1 (6 bases). The sample was blood. The TCR originated in a young woman with Graves' ophthalmopathy. The CDR3 DNA reads TGTGCCAGCAGTCCCAGTGGGACACGGGTGGCTCTACGCGAGCAGTACTTC. Protein product: CASSPSGTRVALREQYF.